One sample yielded the 11 T cell receptor beta chains listed below, sequenced in a study of blood T cells in healthy people across ages. Next came a second PCR, run for about 6 to 12 cycles, which used a sample-barcoded 5' primer along with a J-beta primer mix. MiXCR was run by TCRdb on the 5' RACE reads, yielding one entry per CDR3 protein. The table records about 800,000 distinct CDR3 sequences, 58% of them present only once. Material for sequencing was blood. Receptor source: a man under 40 in good health.

This clonotype showed up just once. The chain joins TRBV21-1 to TRBJ1-6. TRBV21-1 is annotated as a pseudogene. This CDR3 region has 14 residues. This CDR3 is CASSNRGKNSPLHF. The CDR3 DNA reads as TGTGCCAGCAGCAACCGAGGGAAGAATTCACCCCTCCACTTT.

The chain carries TRBV28 and TRBJ1-2; D ambiguous. The CDR3 covers 13 residues. CDR1 is MDHEN and CDR2 is SYDVKM in the germline V gene. V was cut by 3 bases and J by 5 bases, with 10 bases left in between. DNA for the CDR3: TGTGCCAGCAGTTTTAGGGTTTTGTATGGCTACACCTTC. Amino acid sequence: CASSFRVLYGYTF.

This clonotype was recorded a few times. The rearrangement uses TRBV7-9 and TRBJ2-3, with TRBD2 matching 10 bases. The germline gives CDR1 SEHNR, CDR2 FQNEAQ (reference sequence). J lost 0 bases, V lost 5 bases, and 11 bases had no gene match. The CDR3 loop spans 18 amino acids. CDR3 DNA: TGTGCCAGCAGCCTAGTCGGGACTAGCGCCCAGAGCACAGATACGCAGTATTTT. This codes for CASSLVGTSAQSTDTQYF.

There are a few counts of this clonotype. The chain joins TRBV29-1 to TRBJ2-7, with 7 bases fitting TRBD2. The CDR3 has 13 amino acids. Trimming cost V 6 bases and J 0 bases; bases outside gene matches: 5. Per the germline V gene, CDR1 is SQVTM and CDR2 is ANQGSEA. The CDR3 DNA is TGCAGCGTGGGAGGGCCGAGCTCCTACGAGCAGTACTTC. This codes for CSVGGPSSYEQYF.

This chain uses TRBV20-1 with TRBJ2-3; D assignment may be TRBD1 or TRBD2 (5 bases each). Germline V gives CDR1 DFQATT, CDR2 SNEGSKA (reference sequence). V was shortened by 3 bases and J by 0 bases, with 13 bases between the two germline ends. CDR3 size: 15 residues. In nucleotides, the CDR3 is TGCAGTGCTAGTGGGACCTCCTGGAGCACAGATACGCAGTATTTT. It yields the protein CSASGTSWSTDTQYF.

The CDR3 protein is CASSLITRLDRTYDEQFF. The CDR3 DNA sequence: TGTGCCAGCAGTTTAATCACTAGGTTGGACAGGACCTATGATGAGCAGTTCTTC. V usage is TRBV28 and J usage is TRBJ2-1, with 7 bases aligning to TRBD1. This CDR3 has 18 amino acids. With V trimmed by 2 bases and J by 8 bases, 18 bases remained unmatched. The V gene's germline CDR1 is MDHEN and CDR2 SYDVKM.

This sequence joins TRBV29-1 and TRBJ2-7, with 15 positions matching TRBD2. The V and J ends lost 1 base and 2 bases, in that order; junction bases with no gene match: 3. Germline CDR1 and CDR2: SQVTM and ANQGSEA. CDR3 size: 16 residues. In DNA, the CDR3 is TGCAGCGTTGAAGTGTGGACTAGCGGGAGGGCCTACGAGCAGTACTTC. Residues: CSVEVWTSGRAYEQYF.

This clonotype was recorded a few times. This chain joins TRBV20-1 and TRBJ2-1, with TRBD2 as a possible D gene (6 bases). The V end was cut by 3 bases, the J end by 8 bases, with 14 bases between. Germline V gene sequence: CDR1 DFQATT, CDR2 SNEGSKA (reference sequence). The CDR3 runs to 13 residues. This chain's CDR3 is CSARGQEGYEQFF. The CDR3 DNA follows: TGCAGTGCTAGGGGCCAGGAGGGCTATGAGCAGTTCTTC.

As DNA, the CDR3 is TGCAGTGCTAGAGTAGACAGGGGGCGGGACGAGCAGTACTTC. Translating gives CSARVDRGRDEQYF. The chain links TRBV20-1 to TRBJ2-5; TRBD1 aligns across 10 bases. Near its end, the DNA agrees better with TRBJ2-7, so the J call may be wrong. The CDR3 totals 14 residues. Germline lookup yields CDR1 DFQATT and CDR2 SNEGSKA (reference sequence).

The table lists this clonotype with a count of one. The J gene is TRBJ2-4, the V gene TRBV2; TRBD1 aligns across 9 bases. The CDR3 is made up of 19 amino acids. With 4 bases clipped from V and 1 base from J, the junction kept 14 bases outside the gene matches. CDR1 is SNHLY and CDR2 is FYNNEI in the germline V gene. CDR3: CASSASGTGRVMAKNIQYF. The CDR3 DNA reads as TGTGCCAGCAGTGCTTCCGGGACAGGGCGGGTAATGGCCAAAAACATTCAGTACTTC. Variable domain in full (rest from reference TRBV2 and TRBJ2-4): EPEVTQTPSHQVTQMGQEVILRCVPISNHLYFYWYRQILGQKVEFLVSFYNNEISEKSEIFDDQFSVERPDGSNFTLKIRSTKLEDSAMYFCASSASGTGRVMAKNIQYFGAGTRLSVL.

The V call is TRBV12-3 or TRBV12-4, the J call TRBJ2-1; 9 bases are a match to TRBD2. J lost 6 bases, V lost 6 bases, and 6 bases had no gene match. This CDR3 has 14 amino acids. CDR3 nucleotides: TGTGCCAGCAGCCCAGGACTAGCGAGCAATGAGCAGTTCTTC. It translates to CASSPGLASNEQFF.